Detailed here is one T cell receptor (beta chain). As yet, its antigen is unknown. The V gene's germline CDR1 is KGHSH and CDR2 LQKENI. CDR3 length: 16 residues. Trimming removed 5 bases from V and 0 bases from J, with 15 bases in between. The library attached unique molecular identifiers to individual cDNA molecules. From the reads, TCRdb called clonotypes with MiXCR, one entry per CDR3 protein. Of about 800 distinct CDR3 sequences in the sample, roughly 60% were seen once. This sample was included in a study of human T cells and chemical hapten exposure. At the level of the study: The cohort included alopecia areata under or over 50% scalp, totalis and universalis. The study's findings and limits: Counts of expanded TCRs (at PT1) showed a positive correlation with patch test score.

Specified treatment: therapeutic diphenylcyclopropenone sensitization with weekly scalp DPC. Staff drew blood before applying each patch test. The sequencing here drew on whole blood, taken before DPC sensitization or 2, 6, or about 24 weeks after (not recorded which). This clonotype was sampled from an adult with alopecia areata. Some clones in this sample may be carry-over from other donors' samples. This table probably holds off-target reads from a library built for another chain. The gene calls are TRBV18 and TRBJ2-3; TRBD2 is a possible D gene (5 bases). This CDR3 is CASSTTGGTSTDTQYF. The CDR3 bases are TGTGCCAGCTCAACCACCGGAGGTACAAGCACAGATACGCAGTATTTT.